Below are 26 T cell receptor beta chains sequenced from a single sample in a study of blood T cell repertoires in COVID-19. The assay was immunoSEQ multiplex PCR, and TCRdb's table has in-frame clones only and misses some. The repertoire consists of a few hundred thousand clones, with roughly nine tenths occurring once and the leading ten covering roughly 4.5%. Material for sequencing was peripheral blood. Receptor source: a woman aged 40 to 49 who had recovered from COVID-19.

The chain carries TRBV19 and TRBJ2-2, with D possibly being TRBD1 (6 bases). Germline CDR1 LNHDA, CDR2 SQIVND (reference sequence). V was clipped by 4 bases and J by 3 bases, with 18 bases between them. This CDR3 has 17 residues. Written as DNA, the CDR3 is TGTGCCAGTAGTACAACCTTGGGACAAGGAGACACCGGGGAGCTGTTTTTT. It is translated as CASSTTLGQGDTGELFF.

This clone was recorded once. The genes are TRBV6-5 and TRBJ2-7; 13 bases map to TRBD2. This CDR3 spans 15 amino acids. Germline-derived CDR1 and CDR2 are MNHEY and SVGAGI. V lost 6 bases and J lost 3; bases outside the gene matches: 5. The CDR3 DNA reads TGTGCCAGCAGCCCCGGGACTAGCGGGGTCTACGAGCAGTACGTC. It encodes CASSPGTSGVYEQYV.

The chain is built from TRBV28 and TRBJ1-2; TRBD1 matches at 7 bases. V shed 10 bases, J shed 7 bases, and the junction held 15 bases outside the gene matches. The V gene's germline CDR1 is MDHEN and CDR2 SYDVKM. The CDR3 covers 14 residues. CDR3 residues: CATPSGQEFGGYTF. CDR3 DNA: TGTGCCACCCCCTCTGGACAGGAGTTTGGTGGCTACACCTTC.

The chain links TRBV5-1 to TRBJ2-5, with 11 bases that match TRBD2. This CDR3 has 17 amino acids. V lost 3 bases, J lost 2 bases, and 9 bases stayed unmatched. Germline V gene lookup returns CDR1 SGHRS and CDR2 YFSETQ. CDR3 sequence reads: CASSSAVLAGVQETQYF. For the CDR3, the DNA is TGCGCCAGCAGCTCGGCTGTACTAGCGGGGGTGCAAGAGACCCAGTACTTC.

The V gene is TRBV2, the J gene TRBJ2-1, with 7 bases identical to TRBD2. This CDR3 is 15 amino acids long. The germline gives CDR1 SNHLY, CDR2 FYNNEI. The V segment lost 5 bases and the J segment 8 bases; nucleotides outside the gene matches: 12. CDR3 amino acids: CASSTIPIGGDEQFF. In nucleotides, the CDR3 is TGTGCCAGCAGTACCATCCCCATTGGGGGGGATGAGCAGTTCTTC. The whole variable domain, filled in from reference TRBV2 and TRBJ2-1, reads EPEVTQTPSHQVTQMGQEVILRCVPISNHLYFYWYRQILGQKVEFLVSFYNNEISEKSEIFDDQFSVERPDGSNFTLKIRSTKLEDSAMYFCASSTIPIGGDEQFFGPGTRLTVL.

Notes on this clone: Other DNA sequences within the sample encode an identical CDR3. V usage is TRBV5-4 and J usage is TRBJ1-1, with a possible D match to TRBD1 (5 bases). Germline CDR1 is SGHNT and CDR2 is YYREEE (reference sequence). V lost 2 bases and J lost 2, with 7 bases in between. The CDR3 is made up of 13 amino acids. CDR3 sequence reads: CASSFGGNTEAFF. The DNA of the CDR3 is TGTGCCAGCAGCTTCGGGGGAAACACTGAAGCTTTCTTT. Looking up the rest from reference TRBV5-4 and TRBJ1-1 gives the full variable domain: ETGVTQSPTHLIKTRGQQVTLRCSSQSGHNTVSWYQQALGQGPQFIFQYYREEENGRGNFPPRFSGLQFPNYSSELNVNALELDDSALYLCASSFGGNTEAFFGQGTRLTVV.

This clone occurred once. The chain carries TRBV5-6 and TRBJ1-2; the D gene is possibly TRBD1 (6 bases). CDR1 is SGHDT and CDR2 is YYEEEE in the germline V gene. The germline V and J ends were trimmed by 4 bases and 9 bases, with 16 bases remaining between them. The CDR3 length is 13 residues. Written as DNA, the CDR3 is TGTGCCAGCAGCCCGACCGGGACATCTAGCTACACCTTC. Translating it yields CASSPTGTSSYTF.

The chain uses TRBV5-1 and TRBJ1-3; D remains ambiguous. The CDR3 extends over 16 amino acids. The V gene lost 2 bases and the J gene lost 4 bases, with 16 bases spanning the gap. Germline lookup yields CDR1 SGHRS and CDR2 YFSETQ. CDR3 sequence reads: CASSFQDTSVGNTIYF. CDR3 nucleotides: TGCGCCAGCAGCTTTCAAGACACTTCTGTCGGAAACACCATATATTTT.

This chain joins TRBV6-1 and TRBJ2-1, with 10 bases that match TRBD2. V was clipped by 4 bases and J by 0 bases; unmatched bases: 3. The germline V gene has CDR1 MNHNS and CDR2 SASEGT. This CDR3 has 16 amino acids. The DNA of the CDR3 is TGTGCCAGCAGTGGTAGCGGGAGGAGCTCCTACAATGAGCAGTTCTTC. Its translation: CASSGSGRSSYNEQFF.

This clone was recorded a few times. The genes are TRBV28 and TRBJ1-2; D ambiguous. V was clipped by 6 bases and J by 4 bases, with 15 bases between them. The length of the CDR3 is 14 residues. Germline values: CDR1 MDHEN, CDR2 SYDVKM. In DNA, the CDR3 is TGTGCCAGCAGCTTGACACCGGTGATCTATGGCTACACCTTC. Translating gives CASSLTPVIYGYTF.

The gene calls are TRBV19 and TRBJ2-1, with TRBD2 matching 13 bases. V was pared by 8 bases and J by 4 bases, with 5 bases of the junction left unmatched. Per the germline V gene, CDR1 is LNHDA and CDR2 is SQIVND (reference sequence). This CDR3 comprises 15 residues. CDR3 sequence reads: CASQLAGGRYNEQFF. In DNA form, the CDR3 reads TGTGCCAGTCAACTAGCGGGAGGGCGTTACAATGAGCAGTTCTTC.

The chain combines TRBV7-2 with TRBJ2-7; unclear D gene. Trimming removed 4 bases from V and 1 base from J, with 8 bases in between. The CDR3 has 13 residues. The germline gives CDR1 SGHTA, CDR2 FQGNSA. The DNA of the CDR3 is TGTGCCAGCAGCTGGAGCGAATCCTACGAGCAGTACTTC. Translated, it gives CASSWSESYEQYF. The full variable domain, rest sourced from reference TRBV7-2 and TRBJ2-7, is GAGVSQSPSNKVTEKGKDVELRCDPISGHTALYWYRQSLGQGLEFLIYFQGNSAPDKSGLPSDRFSAERTGGSVSTLTIQRTQQEDSAVYLCASSWSESYEQYFGPGTRLTVT.

The chain links TRBV28 to TRBJ1-2; perhaps TRBD1 as D (6 bases). The V and J ends lost 6 bases and 3 bases respectively, with 17 bases between them. CDR1 is MDHEN and CDR2 is SYDVKM in the germline V gene. This CDR3 region has 15 residues. In DNA, the CDR3 is TGTGCCAGCAGGGGGAGTGGGGGCTACGACTATGGCTACACCTTC. Translated: CASRGSGGYDYGYTF.

The chain is built from TRBV7-9 and TRBJ2-1, with D possibly matching TRBD2 (6 bases). Germline V gene data show CDR1 as SEHNR and CDR2 as FQNEAQ (reference sequence). This CDR3 contains 16 residues. Trimming shortened V by 5 bases and J by 4 bases, and 18 bases separated the two germline ends. The CDR3 is CASSDSGRAPYNEQFF. CDR3 nucleotides: TGTGCCAGCAGCGATAGCGGCAGAGCTCCTTACAATGAGCAGTTCTTC.

This rearrangement joins TRBV5-1 to TRBJ1-4; D might be TRBD1 (5 bases). CDR3 length: 14 amino acids. From germline, CDR1 is SGHRS and CDR2 YFSETQ. The ends were cut back, 4 bases at V and 0 bases at J, with 7 bases in the middle. The CDR3 nucleotides read TGCGCCAGCAGCATGACAGCAACTAATGAAAAACTGTTTTTT. Amino acids: CASSMTATNEKLFF. Filled out from reference TRBV5-1 and TRBJ1-4, the complete variable domain reads KAGVTQTPRYLIKTRGQQVTLSCSPISGHRSVSWYQQTPGQGLQFLFEYFSETQRNKGNFPGRFSGRQFSNSRSEMNVSTLELGDSALYLCASSMTATNEKLFFGSGTQLSVL.

This chain connects TRBV7-2 to TRBJ1-2; D uncertain. Germline CDR1 and CDR2: SGHTA and FQGNSA. This CDR3 comprises 14 residues. V lost 0 bases to trimming and J lost 3 bases, with 8 bases between them. The CDR3 DNA reads TGTGCCAGCAGCTTAGCGACGCAGGACTATGGCTACACCTTC. This translates into CASSLATQDYGYTF.

The chain has TRBV28 and TRBJ1-5; D gene ambiguous. In germline, CDR1 is MDHEN, CDR2 SYDVKM. Trimming shortened V by 2 bases and J by 0 bases, and 8 bases separated the two germline ends. The CDR3 extends over 15 amino acids. The CDR3 bases are TGTGCCAGCAGTTTACAGGCGGGTAGCAATCAGCCCCAGCATTTT. It encodes CASSLQAGSNQPQHF. Full variable domain (missing parts from reference TRBV28 and TRBJ1-5): DVKVTQSSRYLVKRTGEKVFLECVQDMDHENMFWYRQDPGLGLRLIYFSYDVKMKEKGDIPEGYSVSREKKERFSLILESASTNQTSMYLCASSLQAGSNQPQHFGDGTRLSIL.

For this clone: The same CDR3 also results from other DNA sequences found in this sample. The chain links TRBV28 to TRBJ1-6; a weak D match, TRBD1 (6 bases). Germline V gene data show CDR1 as MDHEN and CDR2 as SYDVKM. The CDR3 consists of 14 residues. Trimming stripped 2 bases from V and 9 bases from J, with 11 bases between. The CDR3 loop reads CASSLQGSGSPLHF. In nucleotides, the CDR3 is TGTGCCAGCAGTTTACAGGGGAGCGGTTCACCCCTCCACTTT. Using reference TRBV28 and TRBJ1-6 for the parts outside the CDR3, the full variable domain is DVKVTQSSRYLVKRTGEKVFLECVQDMDHENMFWYRQDPGLGLRLIYFSYDVKMKEKGDIPEGYSVSREKKERFSLILESASTNQTSMYLCASSLQGSGSPLHFGNGTRLTVT.

This clone was counted between two and nine times. The V call is TRBV10-2, the J call TRBJ2-5, with 8 bases that match TRBD1. CDR1 and CDR2 from the germline V gene are WSHSY and SAAADI. The CDR3 is made up of 14 amino acids. V shed 6 bases, J shed 1 base, and the junction held 4 bases outside the gene matches. CDR3 in amino acids: CASRYGQGQETQYF. In DNA, the CDR3 is TGCGCCAGCAGATACGGACAGGGCCAAGAGACCCAGTACTTC.

This CDR3 is CASSLGLAGNYEQFF. The CDR3 DNA reads as TGCGCCAGCAGCTTGGGACTAGCGGGAAATTATGAGCAGTTCTTC. The V call is TRBV5-1, the J call TRBJ2-1; 11 nucleotides agree with TRBD2. Looked up from germline, CDR1 is SGHRS and CDR2 is YFSETQ. V lost 0 bases to trimming and J lost 8 bases; unmatched junction nucleotides: 4. The CDR3 consists of 15 residues. Combining the CDR3 with reference TRBV5-1 and TRBJ2-1 gives the whole variable domain KAGVTQTPRYLIKTRGQQVTLSCSPISGHRSVSWYQQTPGQGLQFLFEYFSETQRNKGNFPGRFSGRQFSNSRSEMNVSTLELGDSALYLCASSLGLAGNYEQFFGPGTRLTVL.

This CDR3 reads CASSSQGGQPQHF. In DNA, the CDR3 is TGTGCCAGCAGCTCACAGGGTGGTCAGCCCCAGCATTTT. The chain links TRBV7-9 to TRBJ1-5, with D perhaps matching TRBD1 (6 bases). Trimming took 4 bases from V and 6 from J, leaving 10 bases between them. Per germline, CDR1 SEHNR and CDR2 FQNEAQ (reference sequence). The CDR3 runs to 13 residues.

In its sample, this clone was seen once. This chain connects TRBV27 to TRBJ2-7; weak D call: TRBD2 (5 bases). Germline-derived CDR1 and CDR2 are MNHEY and SMNVEV (reference sequence). This CDR3 is built from 14 residues. V shed 3 bases and J shed 2 bases, with 11 bases lying between them. CDR3 nucleotide sequence: TGTGCCAGCAGTTTTGGTGGGGAGACCTACGAGCAGTACTTC. Amino acids: CASSFGGETYEQYF.

The chain has TRBV6-6 and TRBJ1-1; 7 nucleotides line up with TRBD1. Germline-derived CDR1 and CDR2 are MNHNY and SVGAGI (reference sequence). The CDR3 covers 16 residues. The junction had 13 bases not matched to a gene; V was cut back by 5 bases and J by 4 bases. This CDR3 is CASSRPRGQGVTEAFF. CDR3 DNA sequence: TGTGCCAGCAGTCGACCCAGAGGGCAGGGGGTCACTGAAGCTTTCTTT.

This clone was seen a handful of times. The rearrangement joins TRBV27 to TRBJ2-5, with 8 bases identical to TRBD1. The CDR3 is 15 amino acids. In germline, CDR1 is MNHEY, CDR2 SMNVEV (reference sequence). Germline trimming cut 8 bases from V and 3 bases from J; bases unmatched to any gene: 11. CDR3 DNA sequence: TGTGCCAGCCGCCCCAGGGGGCGCGGTGAAGAGACCCAGTACTTC. This gives the protein CASRPRGRGEETQYF.

This clone turned up a few times. The chain couples TRBV19 to TRBJ1-2, with D perhaps TRBD1 (5 bases). The V gene lost 1 base and the J gene lost 4 bases, with 10 bases spanning the gap. Germline CDR1 is LNHDA and CDR2 is SQIVND (reference sequence). CDR3 length: 14 residues. CDR3 sequence (DNA): TGTGCCAGTAGTATAGTCCGGGGGGGCTATGGCTACACCTTC. Encoded protein: CASSIVRGGYGYTF.

This clone has just a few counts. The limits of the CDR3 on the DNA are not certain, so only TCRdb's listed CDR3 is given. The CDR3 reads CASRLVASGARTGELFF. V gene TRBV12-2 combines with J gene TRBJ2-2; the table's D gene call, TRBD2, was not cross checked with the DNA. TRBV12-2 is termed a pseudogene. The CDR3 comprises 17 residues, both ends counted.